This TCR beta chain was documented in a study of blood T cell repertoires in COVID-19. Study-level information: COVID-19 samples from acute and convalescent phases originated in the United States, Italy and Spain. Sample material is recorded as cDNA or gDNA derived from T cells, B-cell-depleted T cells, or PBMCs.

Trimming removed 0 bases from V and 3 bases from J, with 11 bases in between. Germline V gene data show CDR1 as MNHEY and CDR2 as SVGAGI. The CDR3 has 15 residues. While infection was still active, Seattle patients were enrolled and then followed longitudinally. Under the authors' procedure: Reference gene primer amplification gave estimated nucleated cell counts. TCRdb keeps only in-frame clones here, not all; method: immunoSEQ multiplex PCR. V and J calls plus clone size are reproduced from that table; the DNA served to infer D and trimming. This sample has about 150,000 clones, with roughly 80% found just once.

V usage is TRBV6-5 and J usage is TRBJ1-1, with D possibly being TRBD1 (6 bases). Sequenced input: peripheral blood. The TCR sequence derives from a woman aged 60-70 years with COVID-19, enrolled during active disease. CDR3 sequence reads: CASSYSQGRDTEAFF. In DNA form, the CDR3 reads TGTGCCAGCAGTTACTCACAGGGTCGGGACACTGAAGCTTTCTTT.